This T cell receptor beta chain was recorded in a study of response to subunit inactivated influenza vaccine (dated by TCRdb to 2017 to 2018). Background on the whole study: Deep quantitative T cell receptor repertoire profiling was used in the study to track responses to a trivalent subunit inactivated influenza vaccine. What the authors observed across the whole study: According to the authors, only a limited number of new T cells may be recruited by each seasonal influenza vaccination.

Of note for this clonotype: No antigen is known for it. No base quality information exists; no much larger clone differs at one position.

CDR1 and CDR2 are drawn from the germline V gene: LGHNA, YNFKEQ. The CDR3 has 15 amino acids, counting the end cysteine and phenylalanine. Left in the record is the CDR3 DNA by itself, 45 bases read in frame from the first base. V is pared back by 0 bases and J by 4 bases, with 12 bases lying between the germline termini. Library preparation employed RT-PCR. TCRdb lists the instrument as Illumina HiSeq 2500. TCRdb cleaned the public reads at Q25 with fastp, built clones with MiXCR and kept in-frame beta chains. Merged by CDR3 protein, the rows form single entries marked with the most common genes and DNA. For this sample there are 500,000 to 750,000 distinct CDR3 sequences; around 15% appear just once. The ten largest clones take up around 10% of the sample.

This clonotype originated in a man aged 45-65 years who received an inactivated influenza vaccine. Donor details come from another sample of the same person, matched by shared clones. In this chain, TRBV4-2 is recombined with TRBJ1-1, with no reliable assignment of the D segment. The input for sequencing was PBMCs from blood, taken 11 to 12 days after vaccination. The base sequence is TGTGCCAGCAGCCAAGACCTCTGGATAGCCACTGAAGCTTTCTTT. It codes for CASSQDLWIATEAFF.